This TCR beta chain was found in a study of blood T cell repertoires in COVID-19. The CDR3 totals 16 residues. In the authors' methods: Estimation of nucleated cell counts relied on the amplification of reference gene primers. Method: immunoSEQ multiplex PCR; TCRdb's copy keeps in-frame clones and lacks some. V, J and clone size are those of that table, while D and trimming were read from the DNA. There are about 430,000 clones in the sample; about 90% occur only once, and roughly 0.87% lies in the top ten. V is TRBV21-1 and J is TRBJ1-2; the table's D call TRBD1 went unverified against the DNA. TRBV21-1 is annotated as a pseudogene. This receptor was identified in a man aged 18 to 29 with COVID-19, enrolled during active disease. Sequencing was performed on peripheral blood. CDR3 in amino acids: CASSKTQGQGNYGYTF. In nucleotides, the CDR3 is TGTGCCAGCAGCAAAACCCAAGGACAGGGCAACTATGGCTACACCTTC.